The source of this TCR beta chain is a study of blood T cells in healthy people across ages. CDR3 length: 12 residues. Germline V lookup: CDR1 MDHEN, CDR2 SYDVKM. Next came a second PCR, run for about 6 to 11 cycles, which used a sample-barcoded 5' primer along with a J-beta primer mix. A single record per CDR3 protein comes from TCRdb applying MiXCR to the 5' RACE reads. This sample yields approximately 490,000 distinct CDR3 sequences, of which 20% to 30% are seen a single time; roughly 9% belongs to the top ten. The sample holds a few counts of this clonotype. This sample also belongs to another study, concerning T cells of mothers and their children. In that study: Normalized overlap was always slightly, never significantly, higher in related than unrelated mother-child pairs.

The sample comprised blood. This chain connects TRBV28 to TRBJ2-5; D is undetermined. The assigned J gene may be wrong: the sequence end matches TRBJ2-1 better. The clonotype was recovered from a boy aged 10-17 years in good health. The CDR3 sequence: CASSTGPNEQFF. DNA for the CDR3: TGTGCCAGCAGTACCGGTCCTAATGAGCAGTTCTTC.